The 11 T cell receptor beta chains below come from one sample, sequenced in a study of T cells in Graves' hyperthyroidism and ophthalmopathy. The CDR3 regions of TCR beta were amplified from RNA transcripts. Researchers ran a first-round RT-PCR on the TCR CDR3 using the HTBI primer set. Via MiXCR, TCRdb re-called the multiplex PCR reads, giving one row per CDR3 protein. The data hold 600,000 to 800,000 distinct CDR3 sequences, with roughly a third observed a single time. Sequencing was done on a sample of blood. These receptors were collected from a woman aged 40-49 years with Graves' hyperthyroidism.

This clonotype has more than one count but fewer than ten. The chain uses TRBV7-2 and TRBJ2-7; a weak D match, TRBD2 (6 bases). The J call may be incorrect, as the DNA end agrees better with TRBJ2-1. The V gene's germline CDR1 is SGHTA and CDR2 FQGNSA. This CDR3 comprises 12 residues. Here the CDR3 reads CASSRGAGEQFF. The DNA for the CDR3 is TGTGCCAGCAGCCGCGGGGCGGGTGAGCAGTTCTTC.

The gene calls are TRBV19 and TRBJ2-7; 8 positions agree with TRBD1. This CDR3 has 16 residues. V was clipped by 9 bases and J by 4 bases; unmatched bases: 17. CDR1 is LNHDA, CDR2 SQIVND, per germline (reference sequence). The CDR3 coding sequence is TGTGCCAGCAGTCTATTCCGGGACAGGCGTGTTTACGAGCAGTACTTC. This sequence encodes CASSLFRDRRVYEQYF.

This clonotype was seen repeatedly, ten times or more. This chain links TRBV10-2 with TRBJ1-2; a possible D gene is TRBD1 (5 bases). Germline assignment: CDR1 WSHSY and CDR2 SAAADI. V shed 0 bases and J shed 6 bases, with 8 bases lying between them. The CDR3 totals 13 residues. CDR3 region: CASSESQGHGYTF. CDR3 in DNA: TGCGCCAGCAGTGAGTCCCAGGGTCATGGCTACACCTTC.

V gene TRBV29-1 combines with J gene TRBJ2-3; D unclear. Germline assignment: CDR1 SQVTM and CDR2 ANQGSEA. The CDR3 consists of 13 residues. V was pared by 4 bases and J by 1 base, with 9 bases between. CDR3 residues: CSVVVSGTDTQYF. The CDR3 DNA follows: TGCAGCGTTGTTGTAAGTGGCACAGATACGCAGTATTTT.

The rearrangement links TRBV19 to TRBJ1-2; D ambiguous. Looked up from germline, CDR1 is LNHDA and CDR2 is SQIVND (reference sequence). The CDR3 extends over 13 amino acids. V dropped 4 bases and J dropped 4 bases, with 10 bases sitting between them. In nucleotides, the CDR3 is TGTGCCAGTAGTACAGGTTCCAGCTATGGCTACACCTTC. Translation gives CASSTGSSYGYTF.

V gene TRBV2 combines with J gene TRBJ2-5; TRBD2 matches at 9 bases. The CDR3 runs to 15 residues. The ends lost 4 bases at V and 9 bases at J; junction bases unmatched: 12. CDR1 and CDR2 (germline): SNHLY, FYNNEI. CDR3 DNA sequence: TGTGCCAGCAGTGGACGCGGGGGGGTATTTGAGGCCCAGTACTTC. Amino acids: CASSGRGGVFEAQYF.

This chain links TRBV6-1 with TRBJ1-4; D might be TRBD1 (5 bases). CDR1 and CDR2 from the germline V gene are MNHNS and SASEGT. The CDR3 runs 14 residues. Trimming removed 8 bases at V and 7 bases at J, with 17 bases between. The CDR3 loop reads CASRRLRGFEKLFF. CDR3 nucleotide sequence: TGTGCCAGCCGTCGCTTAAGGGGTTTTGAAAAACTGTTTTTT.

This clonotype was observed a handful of times. The chain has TRBV20-1 and TRBJ2-6; the D gene is possibly TRBD2 (6 bases). This CDR3 has 14 residues. V dropped 6 bases and J dropped 4 bases, with 13 bases sitting between them. Germline V lookup: CDR1 DFQATT, CDR2 SNEGSKA (reference sequence). The CDR3 DNA reads as TGCAGTGCCGAAACTAGCACCGGGGCCAACGTCCTGACTTTC. Amino acid sequence: CSAETSTGANVLTF.

The V and J genes are TRBV5-5 and TRBJ1-4; TRBD1 aligns across 8 bases. The CDR3 is made up of 17 amino acids. The junction had 10 bases not matched to a gene; V was cut back by 3 bases and J by 3 bases. Germline-derived CDR1 and CDR2 are SGHKS and YYEKEE (reference sequence). The CDR3 region is CASSSKCCRGPNEKLFF. CDR3 nucleotide sequence: TGTGCCAGCAGCTCGAAATGTTGCAGGGGGCCTAATGAAAAACTGTTTTTT.

This clonotype was picked up many times. The rearrangement uses TRBV2 and TRBJ1-4; D unresolved. V gave up 4 bases and J gave up 8 bases, with 14 bases separating them. The CDR3 contains 14 residues. Germline V CDR1 and CDR2: SNHLY, FYNNEI. CDR3 DNA sequence: TGTGCCAGCAGTGGGAGGACCGCGACAGAAAAACTGTTTTTT. It yields the protein CASSGRTATEKLFF.

This clonotype was recorded at least ten times. V and J are TRBV7-2 and TRBJ1-5; no clear D. This CDR3 region has 14 residues. CDR1 and CDR2 (germline): SGHTA, FQGNSA. V was shortened by 1 base and J by 5 bases, with 9 bases between the two germline ends. The CDR3 DNA is TGTGCCAGCAGCTTAGTGGTCCACGATCAGCCCCAGCATTTT. Residues: CASSLVVHDQPQHF.